These 17 T cell receptor beta chains were all obtained from the same sample, sequenced in a study of regulatory T cells in long-lasting Graves disease. Researchers made TCR beta libraries by using iRepertoire HTBI primers and running Arm-PCR on CDR3 regions. MiXCR was run by TCRdb on the multiplex PCR reads, yielding one entry per CDR3 protein. The data show roughly 360,000 distinct CDR3 sequences, roughly 24% seen once. Time point described: persistent/refractory GD, antithyroid drugs over 5 years with positive TRAb. PBMCs were the source of the RNA used for TCR sequencing. The sequences come from peripheral blood mononuclear cells (PBMCs), collected when the disease was refractory, from a patient treated with antithyroid drugs. These receptor sequences come from a woman aged 40 to 50 with Graves disease.

The genes are TRBV20-1 and TRBJ2-5, with 9 positions matching TRBD2. The germline V gene has CDR1 DFQATT and CDR2 SNEGSKA (reference sequence). This CDR3 spans 14 amino acids. V shed 5 bases, J shed 3 bases, and the junction held 7 bases outside the gene matches. DNA for the CDR3: TGCAGTGCTGAAGTAGCGGGAGCGGAAGAGACCCAGTACTTC. Translation: CSAEVAGAEETQYF.

The J gene is TRBJ2-3, the V gene TRBV20-1; maybe TRBD2 (5 bases). The V end lost 5 bases, the J end lost 6 bases, and 18 bases lay between the germline ends. The CDR3 spans 14 residues. Germline-derived CDR1 and CDR2 are DFQATT and SNEGSKA (reference sequence). The CDR3 DNA reads TGCAGTGCTCCCTCCGGTCCGGGATGGGATACGCAGTATTTT. This gives the protein CSAPSGPGWDTQYF.

This clonotype was seen only a few times. This sequence joins TRBV2 and TRBJ2-3, with a possible D match to TRBD2 (6 bases). CDR3 length equals 15 residues. Trimming took 7 bases from V and 0 from J, leaving 14 bases between them. CDR1 is SNHLY and CDR2 is FYNNEI in the germline V gene. CDR3 in DNA: TGTGCCAGCACTACGGACTACACTAGCACAGATACGCAGTATTTT. It translates to CASTTDYTSTDTQYF.

This clonotype was seen a few times. One junction end does not reproduce the germline sequence, and a read error may be involved. The rearrangement links TRBV29-1 to TRBJ1-2, with D uncertain. Germline V gene lookup returns CDR1 SQVTM and CDR2 ANQGSEA. This CDR3 contains 13 residues. The CDR3: CSVGEAFNYGHTF. The DNA for the CDR3 is TGCAGCGTTGGCGAAGCCTTCAACTATGGCCACACCTTC.

The J gene is TRBJ2-5, the V gene TRBV19; TRBD2 aligns across 12 bases. V shed 8 bases and J 1 base; nucleotides not matched to a gene: 5. CDR3 length: 15 amino acids. Germline CDR1 LNHDA, CDR2 SQIVND (reference sequence). CDR3 in amino acids: CASGGLAGAQETQYF. CDR3 DNA: TGTGCCAGTGGGGGACTAGCGGGCGCCCAAGAGACCCAGTACTTC.

This clonotype occurred many times. V is TRBV10-3 and J is TRBJ1-5, with D unclear. Per the germline V gene, CDR1 is ENHRY and CDR2 is SYGVKD. The CDR3 is 17 amino acids. V was pared by 1 base and J by 5 bases, with 18 bases between. CDR3 sequence reads: CAISELSITLLDQPQHF. The DNA for the CDR3 is TGTGCCATCAGTGAGTTATCAATCACATTGCTAGATCAGCCCCAGCATTTT.

This clonotype was seen only a few times. This rearrangement joins TRBV10-1 to TRBJ2-4; TRBD1 aligns across 7 bases. Germline V CDR1 and CDR2: WNHNN, SYGVQD (reference sequence). J gave up 6 bases and V 3 bases, and 5 bases lay outside the gene matches. There are 14 residues in the CDR3. CDR3 DNA: TGCGCCAGCAGTGAAGGGGGCCAAACAAACATTCAGTACTTC. This sequence encodes CASSEGGQTNIQYF.

Only one count was recorded for this clonotype. Likely a read error: the CDR3 ends without its conserved phenylalanine or tryptophan. V gene TRBV7-9 combines with J gene TRBJ2-5; the D call may be TRBD1 or TRBD2 (5 bases each). V lost 4 bases and J 5 bases, leaving 20 bases between the germline ends. The CDR3 totals 16 residues. CDR1 and CDR2 from the germline V gene are SEHNR and FQNEAQ (reference sequence). The CDR3 DNA reads TGTGCCAGCAGCTCACCCTGGGGGAGTCAGCGGGAGACCCAGTACCTC. Protein product: CASSSPWGSQRETQYL.

The J gene is TRBJ2-1, the V gene TRBV27, with TRBD2 matching over 7 bases. The V gene end was trimmed by 5 bases and the J gene end by 6 bases; junction bases not matched to a gene: 4. This CDR3 is 13 amino acids long. CDR1 and CDR2 from the germline V gene are MNHEY and SMNVEV (reference sequence). The CDR3 DNA follows: TGTGCCAGCAGTCCGACTAGCCGCAATGAGCAGTTCTTC. As protein: CASSPTSRNEQFF.

This clonotype has only a few counts. The rearrangement uses TRBV10-2 and TRBJ1-1; D is undetermined. Germline CDR1 reads WSHSY; CDR2 reads SAAADI. The CDR3 sequence is 12 residues long. V dropped 2 bases and J dropped 11 bases, with 12 bases sitting between them. The CDR3 bases are TGCGCCAGCAGTGAGCTCTCCGCGGGGGCTTTCTTT. This translates into CASSELSAGAFF.

The V and J genes are TRBV24-1 and TRBJ2-3; no clear D. The CDR3 has 13 amino acids. CDR1 is KGHDR and CDR2 is SFDVKD in the germline V gene. Trimming pared 9 bases from V and 1 base from J, leaving 10 bases between. The DNA of the CDR3 is TGTGCCACCCGGACCACCGGCACAGATACGCAGTATTTT. The encoded protein is CATRTTGTDTQYF.

This clonotype was seen ten or more times. V gene TRBV28 combines with J gene TRBJ2-2, with a possible D match to TRBD2 (6 bases). From germline, CDR1 is MDHEN and CDR2 SYDVKM. V was shortened by 5 bases and J by 0 bases, with 10 bases between the two germline ends. The CDR3 consists of 15 residues. DNA of the CDR3: TGTGCCAGCAGTAGCCCGGGAGCGAACACCGGGGAGCTGTTTTTT. It codes for CASSSPGANTGELFF.

The rearrangement uses TRBV14 and TRBJ2-7; the D is unclear. The CDR3 covers 13 residues. CDR1 is SGHDN, CDR2 FVKESK, per germline. Trimming took 3 bases from V and 3 from J, leaving 9 bases between them. The CDR3 DNA is TGTGCCAGCAGCCATATTATAAACTACGAGCAGTACTTC. Its protein product is CASSHIINYEQYF.

The chain is built from TRBV7-8 and TRBJ2-7; the match to TRBD2 covers 9 bases. The V gene end was trimmed by 1 base and the J gene end by 5 bases; junction bases not matched to a gene: 3. Germline assignment: CDR1 SGHVS and CDR2 FQNEAQ. The CDR3 consists of 14 residues. CDR3 sequence: CASSLVAGANEQYF. In DNA, the CDR3 is TGTGCCAGCAGCTTAGTAGCGGGAGCTAACGAGCAGTACTTC.

The chain uses TRBV19 and TRBJ2-5; no firm D call. The CDR3 spans 15 residues. The germline V gene has CDR1 LNHDA and CDR2 SQIVND (reference sequence). V was trimmed by 3 bases and J by 3 bases, leaving 14 bases between them. The CDR3 is CASSMAAANEETQYF. CDR3 nucleotide sequence: TGTGCCAGTAGTATGGCAGCAGCAAATGAAGAGACCCAGTACTTC.

The rearrangement links TRBV6-1 to TRBJ2-6; 9 nucleotides agree with TRBD1. The trim removed 6 bases at V and 2 bases at J, leaving 8 bases unmatched. The CDR3 has 17 residues. Germline V gene sequence: CDR1 MNHNS, CDR2 SASEGT. CDR3: CASSSGQGNTGANVLTF. In DNA, the CDR3 is TGTGCCAGCAGCTCGGGACAGGGCAACACTGGGGCCAACGTCCTGACTTTC.

The chain couples TRBV7-9 to TRBJ2-5; no definite D call. CDR1 and CDR2 (germline): SEHNR, FQNEAQ (reference sequence). The germline V and J ends were trimmed by 1 base and 3 bases, with 6 bases remaining between them. CDR3 length equals 13 residues. The CDR3 DNA follows: TGTGCCAGCAGCTTAGTCACAGAAGAGACCCAGTACTTC. Amino acids: CASSLVTEETQYF.